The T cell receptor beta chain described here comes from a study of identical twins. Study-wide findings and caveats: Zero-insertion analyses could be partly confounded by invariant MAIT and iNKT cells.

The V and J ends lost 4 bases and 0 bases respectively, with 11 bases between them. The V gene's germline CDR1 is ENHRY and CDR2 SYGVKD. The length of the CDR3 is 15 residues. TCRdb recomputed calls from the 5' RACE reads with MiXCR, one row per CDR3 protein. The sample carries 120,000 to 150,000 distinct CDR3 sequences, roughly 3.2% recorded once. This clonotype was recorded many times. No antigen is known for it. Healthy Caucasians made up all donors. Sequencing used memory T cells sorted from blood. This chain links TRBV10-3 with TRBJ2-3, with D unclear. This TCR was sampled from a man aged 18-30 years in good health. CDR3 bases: TGTGCCATCAGTGCTTCGCAGACAAGCACAGATACGCAGTATTTT. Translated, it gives CAISASQTSTDTQYF.